The sequence of this T cell receptor (beta chain) was determined in a study of cytomegalovirus exposure and HLA in healthy donors. General study findings and limits: The study carried out a later analysis of TCR beta sequences. It associated some 18,000 of them with specific HLA alleles at a false discovery rate of 0.05. 87-base-pair reads could not separate some V segments, including TRBV6-2 and TRBV6-3.

Amplification used 60 Vbeta primers and 13 Jbeta primers. Here immunoSEQ multiplex PCR was the method, and the copy in TCRdb shows in-frame clones only, minus some. The data show about 210,000 clones, approximately 86% seen once. Only one count was recorded for this clone. Its antigen is currently unknown. From germline, CDR1 is SGHAT and CDR2 FQNNGV. V lost 0 bases to trimming and J lost 2 bases, with 2 bases between them. CDR3 length equals 12 residues. This clonotype was obtained from a woman in her 30s in good health and CMV-seronegative. The V call is TRBV11-2, the J call TRBJ2-7; D remains ambiguous. The source material was PBMCs. The CDR3: CASSLDTYEQYF. The CDR3 DNA reads as TGTGCCAGCAGCTTAGATACCTACGAGCAGTACTTC.